This TCR beta chain was recovered during a study of blood T cell repertoires in COVID-19. Study-level information: Whether acute or convalescent, the COVID-19 samples came from the United States, Italy and Spain. PBMCs, B-cell-depleted T cells, or T cells were the source of the cDNA or gDNA that made up the material.

Germline V gives CDR1 MNHEY, CDR2 SVGAGI. V was clipped by 7 bases and J by 4 bases; unmatched bases: 9. There are 15 residues in the CDR3. In the source study's methods: Amplification of reference gene primers provided the estimated nucleated cell counts. TCRdb's copy holds only in-frame clones and misses some; the assay was immunoSEQ multiplex PCR. V, J and clone size derive from that table, while D and trimming were established from the DNA sequence. The table has about 200,000 clones, 80% seen once. This sequence was found in a woman between 65 and 79 years old with acute or convalescent COVID-19. This rearrangement joins TRBV6-5 to TRBJ2-7; TRBD2 matches at 11 bases. Specimen: peripheral blood. The DNA for the CDR3 is TGTGCCAGCACGCAACTAGCGGGGGCCCAATACGAGCAGTACTTC. Encoded protein: CASTQLAGAQYEQYF.